Reported below is one T cell receptor beta chain. Germline V gene lookup returns CDR1 GTSNPN and CDR2 SVGIG (reference sequence). V trimming: 5 bases; J trimming: 10 bases; junction bases outside the gene matches: 6. This CDR3 region has 13 residues. The data are from a study of blood T cell repertoires in COVID-19. Looking at the study overall: COVID-19 samples, acute and convalescent, were from the United States, Italy and Spain. PBMCs, B-cell-depleted T cells, or T cells were the source of the cDNA or gDNA that made up the material.

The authors' processing: Nucleated cell counts were estimated from reference gene primer amplification. Generated by immunoSEQ multiplex PCR, the TCRdb table keeps only in-frame clones and is missing some. The D gene and trimming were derived from the DNA, and the V and J assignments and clone size from that table. Here the sample spans fewer than 250,000 clones, around 80% being singletons. This clonotype was sampled from a human donor in a cohort sampled during active COVID-19. Specimen: peripheral blood. V is TRBV30 and J is TRBJ2-1, with TRBD2 identical over 12 bases. In DNA, the CDR3 is TGTGCCTGGGCAACTAGCGGGGGGACGGAGCAGTTCTTC. This translates into CAWATSGGTEQFF.